One sample yielded the 27 T cell receptor beta chains listed below, sequenced in a study of blood T cells in healthy people across ages. Together with a sample-barcoded 5' primer, a J-beta primer mix was included in a second PCR lasting about 7 to 11 cycles. TCRdb independently ran MiXCR on the 5' RACE reads; one entry per CDR3 protein. The sample holds hundreds of thousands of distinct CDR3 sequences; about 42% are singletons and the top ten take 15% to 20%. The specimen sequenced was blood. The origin of the receptors is an elderly man in good health.

Only a few counts were recorded for this clonotype. The J gene is TRBJ2-7, the V gene TRBV7-2, with 10 positions matching TRBD2. V lost 4 bases and J lost 4; bases outside the gene matches: 4. The CDR3 totals 14 residues. CDR1 is SGHTA, CDR2 FQGNSA, per germline. CDR3 DNA: TGTGCCAGCAGCTACAGCGGGAGGGGATACGAGCAGTACTTC. This codes for CASSYSGRGYEQYF.

J is TRBJ2-7 and V is TRBV7-2; D remains unclear. Per the germline V gene, CDR1 is SGHTA and CDR2 is FQGNSA. The CDR3 covers 13 residues. V was cut by 5 bases and J by 7 bases, with 15 bases left in between. The CDR3 sequence is CASSAERLSEQYF. The DNA of the CDR3 is TGTGCCAGCAGCGCGGAGAGGTTATCTGAGCAGTACTTC.

This chain links TRBV12-3 or TRBV12-4 with TRBJ1-4; D possibly corresponds to TRBD1 (5 bases). The V end lost 2 bases, the J end lost 6 bases, and 13 bases lay between the germline ends. CDR3 size: 15 residues. CDR3 sequence: CASSLIRVVDEKLFF. The CDR3 nucleotides read TGTGCCAGCAGTTTAATCAGGGTTGTAGATGAAAAACTGTTTTTT.

CDR3 coding DNA: TGTGCCAGCATGGCGGTCCTCACAGATACGCAGTATTTT. This codes for CASMAVLTDTQYF. The genes are TRBV7-8 and TRBJ2-3; no reliable D call. V dropped 7 bases and J dropped 2 bases, with 10 bases sitting between them. CDR1 is SGHVS and CDR2 is FQNEAQ in the germline V gene. CDR3 length equals 13 residues.

This rearrangement joins TRBV7-3 to TRBJ2-1; TRBD2 matches at 9 bases. The CDR3 is 14 residues long. The germline gives CDR1 SGHTA, CDR2 FQGTGA. Trimming at V came to 5 bases and at J to 8 bases, leaving 7 bases not matched to a gene. This chain's CDR3 is CASSSAGGQDEQFF. Here the CDR3 DNA reads TGTGCCAGCAGCAGTGCGGGAGGGCAGGATGAGCAGTTCTTC.

The chain combines TRBV7-3 with TRBJ2-4; D possibly corresponds to TRBD1 (6 bases). The DNA end is a closer match to TRBJ2-5, so the J assignment may be wrong. The CDR3 is made up of 13 amino acids. CDR1 and CDR2 from the germline V gene are SGHTA and FQGTGA. Here the CDR3 DNA reads TGTGCCAGCCGACAGGAGCTTGGAGAGACCCAGTACTTC. The encoded protein is CASRQELGETQYF.

V gene TRBV29-1 combines with J gene TRBJ1-5; a possible D gene is TRBD1 (5 bases). Germline-derived CDR1 and CDR2 are SQVTM and ANQGSEA. The CDR3 extends over 13 amino acids. The V end was cut by 5 bases, the J end by 1 base, with 9 bases between. CDR3 sequence (DNA): TGCAGCGTTCGGGACGGGAGCAATCAGCCCCAGCATTTT. This sequence encodes CSVRDGSNQPQHF.

Concerning this clonotype itself: A much larger clonotype is one base distant, so this may be a read error. The chain joins TRBV10-2 to TRBJ2-5; 7 bases are shared with TRBD1. Germline V CDR1 and CDR2: WSHSY, SAAADI. This CDR3 comprises 14 residues. The CDR3 is CASSGDRVRETRYF. CDR3 bases: TGCGCCAGCAGTGGAGACAGGGTACGAGAGACCCGGTACTTC.

This clonotype was detected a few times. The chain carries TRBV3-1 and TRBJ2-3; weak D call: TRBD2 (5 bases). Germline assignment: CDR1 LGHDT and CDR2 YNNKEL (reference sequence). The ends were cut back, 2 bases at V and 4 bases at J, with 10 bases in the middle. CDR3 length equals 14 residues. The CDR3 is CASSQPPEADTQYF. CDR3 nucleotides: TGTGCCAGCAGCCAACCCCCGGAGGCAGATACGCAGTATTTT.

This chain joins TRBV20-1 and TRBJ1-2; D ambiguous. This CDR3 spans 14 amino acids. Trimming removed 2 bases at V and 3 bases at J, with 13 bases between. Per germline, CDR1 DFQATT and CDR2 SNEGSKA (reference sequence). The CDR3 DNA reads as TGCAGTGCTAGACAGTCAGGTGGTTACTATGGCTACACCTTC. Encoded protein: CSARQSGGYYGYTF.

Notes on this clonotype: A single base separates this from a much larger clone, so it may be a read error. Here the CDR3 omits its conserved ending phenylalanine or tryptophan, so a read error is the likely source. V gene TRBV12-3 or TRBV12-4 combines with J gene TRBJ2-7; 8 bases fit TRBD2. V gave up 5 bases and J gave up 0 bases; unmatched junction bases: 9. This CDR3 comprises 16 residues. In DNA, the CDR3 is TGTGCCAGCAGTACCATGACTAGCGCCTACTCCTACGAGCAGTACTTA. Translated: CASSTMTSAYSYEQYL.

The rearrangement uses TRBV5-1 and TRBJ2-7; D possibly uses TRBD1 or TRBD2 (6 bases each). V shed 4 bases and J shed 1 base, with 21 bases lying between them. This CDR3 has 17 amino acids. The germline gives CDR1 SGHRS, CDR2 YFSETQ. The CDR3, as DNA: TGCGCCAGCAGCCTGGGAACCGGGGGCGCGAGGTCCTACGAGCAGTACTTC. Protein: CASSLGTGGARSYEQYF.

This clonotype turned up a few times. V is TRBV7-2 and J is TRBJ2-3; TRBD2 matches 11 bases. After removal of 4 bases from V and 0 bases from J, the junction contained 9 bases not matched to a gene. The CDR3 contains 18 residues. The germline V gene has CDR1 SGHTA and CDR2 FQGNSA. For the CDR3, the DNA is TGTGCCAGCAGCTCTGGACTAGCGGGTGCCTCTAGCACAGATACGCAGTATTTT. It specifies CASSSGLAGASSTDTQYF. Supplemented by reference TRBV7-2 and TRBJ2-3, the full variable domain reads GAGVSQSPSNKVTEKGKDVELRCDPISGHTALYWYRQSLGQGLEFLIYFQGNSAPDKSGLPSDRFSAERTGGSVSTLTIQRTQQEDSAVYLCASSSGLAGASSTDTQYFGPGTRLTVL.

This clonotype was seen a few times. The V call is TRBV27, the J call TRBJ1-2; tentative D call: TRBD1 (6 bases). This CDR3 has 15 amino acids. V lost 0 bases and J lost 2, with 10 bases in between. From germline, CDR1 is MNHEY and CDR2 SMNVEV (reference sequence). The CDR3 loop reads CASSLSVGGNYGYTF. The CDR3, as DNA: TGTGCCAGCAGTTTATCGGTCGGGGGCAACTATGGCTACACCTTC.

The V gene is TRBV5-1, the J gene TRBJ1-1; D is ambiguous. Trimming left V 2 bases short and J 4 bases short, with 9 bases between. The CDR3 has 13 amino acids. Germline-derived CDR1 and CDR2 are SGHRS and YFSETQ. This CDR3 is CASSLSRATEAFF. The DNA of the CDR3 is TGCGCCAGCAGCTTAAGTAGGGCCACTGAAGCTTTCTTT.

The chain recombines TRBV7-6 with TRBJ1-1; no reliable D call. Trimming pared 7 bases from V and 2 bases from J, leaving 20 bases between. CDR1 SGHVS and CDR2 FNYEAQ come from the germline V gene. The CDR3 loop spans 16 amino acids. CDR3 in DNA: TGTGCCAGCACCCCCATAGGTGGGAATTATAACACTGAAGCTTTCTTT. It is translated as CASTPIGGNYNTEAFF.

The rearrangement links TRBV6-5 to TRBJ2-7; D is perhaps TRBD1 (6 bases). The CDR3 runs 14 residues. Deletions cut 2 bases from V and 5 bases from J, with 13 bases between. The germline CDR1 and CDR2 sequences are MNHEY and SVGAGI. CDR3 region: CASSYEQGYHEQYF. The CDR3 bases are TGTGCCAGCAGTTACGAGCAGGGGTACCACGAGCAGTACTTC.

The CDR3 bases are TGTGCCAGCAGTCAAGACAGGGCAGGCGAAAAACTGTTTTTT. This codes for CASSQDRAGEKLFF. The J gene is TRBJ1-4, the V gene TRBV12-3 or TRBV12-4; 7 bases line up with TRBD1. J gave up 8 bases and V 5 bases, and 8 bases lay outside the gene matches. This CDR3 is 14 amino acids long.

V gene TRBV4-3 combines with J gene TRBJ2-3; 8 positions agree with TRBD2. The CDR3 contains 16 residues. Germline V CDR1 and CDR2: LGHNA, YSLEER. The V gene end was trimmed by 0 bases and the J gene end by 5 bases; junction bases not matched to a gene: 7. The CDR3 DNA sequence: TGCGCCAGCAGCCAAGAGAGGCGGGAGGAAATAGATACGCAGTATTTT. It codes for CASSQERREEIDTQYF.

The sample holds a few counts of this clonotype. The rearrangement uses TRBV11-1 and TRBJ1-4; D possibly corresponds to TRBD1 (6 bases). Trimming removed 6 bases from V and 8 bases from J, with 13 bases in between. CDR3 size: 13 residues. The germline gives CDR1 SGHAT, CDR2 FQDESV (reference sequence). In DNA form, the CDR3 reads TGTGCCAGCAGTTTCACCGGGACAGAAAAACTGTTTTTT. Translating it yields CASSFTGTEKLFF.

The gene calls are TRBV29-1 and TRBJ2-1; 7 nucleotides agree with TRBD2. The J segment lost 3 bases and the V segment lost 3 bases, leaving 2 bases of the junction unmatched. There are 13 residues in the CDR3. CDR1 and CDR2 from the germline V gene are SQVTM and ANQGSEA. The CDR3 loop is CSVDPGGYNEQFF. The CDR3 DNA reads as TGCAGCGTTGACCCGGGAGGCTACAATGAGCAGTTCTTC.

This clonotype was seen only a few times. J is TRBJ2-3 and V is TRBV6-5, with TRBD2 matching 7 bases. The trim removed 5 bases at V and 2 bases at J, leaving 7 bases unmatched. The CDR3 length is 15 residues. Germline V gene lookup returns CDR1 MNHEY and CDR2 SVGAGI. The CDR3 spells CASSTAGALTDTQYF. CDR3 nucleotide sequence: TGTGCCAGCAGTACCGCGGGAGCCCTCACAGATACGCAGTATTTT.

V gene TRBV6-1 combines with J gene TRBJ2-7; possible D gene TRBD2, 6 bases. V lost 5 bases and J 6 bases, leaving 14 bases between the germline ends. Germline V gives CDR1 MNHNS, CDR2 SASEGT. This CDR3 is built from 13 residues. The CDR3 spells CASSPKGAGEQYF. CDR3 coding DNA: TGTGCCAGCAGTCCTAAGGGAGCGGGCGAGCAGTACTTC.

The chain couples TRBV28 to TRBJ2-7; D possibly uses TRBD1 or TRBD2 (5 bases each). The last part of the DNA fits TRBJ2-5 better; the J call may be wrong. Germline loops: CDR1 MDHEN, CDR2 SYDVKM. The CDR3 is 16 residues long. The CDR3 loop reads CASSLSPGAGAGTQYF. DNA of the CDR3: TGTGCCAGCAGTTTATCCCCCGGGGCAGGAGCAGGGACCCAGTACTTC.

This chain connects TRBV10-3 to TRBJ2-2; 9 positions agree with TRBD1. This CDR3 is built from 14 residues. J lost 6 bases, V lost 6 bases, and 5 bases had no gene match. Germline V gene data show CDR1 as ENHRY and CDR2 as SYGVKD. CDR3 coding DNA: TGTGCCATCAGGGACAGGGGCGACTCCGGGGAGCTGTTTTTT. It is translated as CAIRDRGDSGELFF.

The chain uses TRBV5-1 and TRBJ2-5; D not resolved. Germline V gene data show CDR1 as SGHRS and CDR2 as YFSETQ. The CDR3 runs 15 residues. Between the trimmed V and J ends, which lost 0 bases and 0 bases, there was a span of 9 bases. The CDR3 DNA sequence: TGCGCCAGCAGCTTGGACAGACCGTACCAAGAGACCCAGTACTTC. It is translated as CASSLDRPYQETQYF.

This clonotype was seen a few times. The chain couples TRBV20-1 to TRBJ2-3, with D possibly TRBD2 on 6 matching bases. V lost 3 bases, J lost 3 bases, and 16 bases lay in between. Germline values: CDR1 DFQATT, CDR2 SNEGSKA (reference sequence). The CDR3 length is 15 residues. CDR3 amino acids: CSARPGGGITDTQYF. As DNA, the CDR3 is TGCAGTGCTAGGCCAGGTGGCGGGATTACAGATACGCAGTATTTT.